Listed below are T cell receptor beta chains from one sample, sequenced in a study of blood T cells in healthy people across ages. TCRdb re-derived calls from the 5' RACE reads in MiXCR, one entry per CDR3 protein. The sample consists of about 780,000 distinct CDR3 sequences, about half of them appearing once. The sequenced sample consisted of blood. Source of these receptors: a man older than 75 in good health. Both conserved end residues are part of each CDR3. D genes are given only for firm matches. For some rows the clone size is stated as once, few or many, or as a class when expanded; others skip it.

v_call,j_call,d_call,clone_size,cdr3_nt,cdr3_aa
TRBV3-1,TRBJ2-7,TRBD1,.,TGTGCCAGCAGCCAAGGAGGACAGGCCTACGAGCGGTACTTC,CASSQGGQAYERYF
TRBV20-1,TRBJ2-7,TRBD1,.,TGCAGTGCTAGGGCTCCCGGGACAGGGTTCGGGCAGTACTTC,CSARAPGTGFGQYF
TRBV20-1,TRBJ1-1,.,.,TGCAGTGCTATTGGACCCTTCACTGAAGCTTTCTTT,CSAIGPFTEAFF
TRBV9,TRBJ1-1,TRBD1,few,TGTGCCAGCAGCGCGGACAGGGTGCCGACTGAAGCTTTCTTT,CASSADRVPTEAFF
TRBV6-5,TRBJ2-5,.,.,TGTGCCAGCAGTTACTCGGGTTCTATAGGGGCCCAGTACTTC,CASSYSGSIGAQYF
TRBV7-2,TRBJ2-5,TRBD1,.,TGTGCCAGCAGCCCGGGGGACAGGGAACAAGAGACCCAGTACTTC,CASSPGDREQETQYF
TRBV29-1,TRBJ2-1,TRBD2,.,TGCAGCCTAATCAAACGGACTAGTAATTACAATGAGCAGTTCTTC,CSLIKRTSNYNEQFF
TRBV12-3/TRBV12-4,TRBJ2-1,.,many,TGTGCCAGCAGCTTAGTTAATGAGCAGTTCTTC,CASSLVNEQFF
TRBV5-4,TRBJ2-6,.,.,TGTGCCAGCAGCTTGGGCGGGACCTACTCTGGGGCCAACGTCCTGACTTTC,CASSLGGTYSGANVLTF
TRBV5-6,TRBJ2-5,.,few,TGTGCCAGCAGCTTGAATCAGGGTTCGAAAGAGACCCAGTACTTC,CASSLNQGSKETQYF
TRBV30,TRBJ2-1,TRBD2,.,TGTGCCTGGAGTATTGGACTAGCGGCCTACAATGAGCAGTTCTTC,CAWSIGLAAYNEQFF
TRBV5-4,TRBJ1-1,.,.,TGTGCCAGCAGCCGGGGCGTGGGGATGAACACTGAAGCTTTCTTT,CASSRGVGMNTEAFF
TRBV3-1,TRBJ2-7,TRBD1,.,TGTGCCAGCAGCCAAATCGGTGGACAGGGCACCTACGAGCAGTACTTC,CASSQIGGQGTYEQYF
TRBV5-6,TRBJ2-5,.,.,TGTGCCAGCAGCCCGGACGGATACTCCTCGAGGAAGCAGTACTTC,CASSPDGYSSRKQYF
TRBV2,TRBJ2-5,TRBD1,.,TGTGCCAGCAGTTCGGACAGGGGTAGTCAAGAGACCCAGTACTTC,CASSSDRGSQETQYF
TRBV28,TRBJ1-4,TRBD1,few,TGTGCCACGGGGGACAGGGATCGGGAAAAACTGTTTTTT,CATGDRDREKLFF
TRBV12-3/TRBV12-4,TRBJ2-5,TRBD2,.,TGTGCCAGCAGCCCAACCGGGACTAGCGGGAGACTAAGCAATGAGCAGTACTTC,CASSPTGTSGRLSNEQYF
TRBV4-3,TRBJ2-3,TRBD2,few,TGCGCCAGCAGCCAAGTCTTGTCTAGCGGAACTAGCACAGATACGCAGTATTTT,CASSQVLSSGTSTDTQYF
TRBV5-1,TRBJ2-5,TRBD1,.,TGCGCCAGCAGCTTCAATCTGGGCAAGACAGGGAGCTTTGCGACCCAGTACTTC,CASSFNLGKTGSFATQYF
TRBV7-8,TRBJ1-5,TRBD1,.,TGTGCCAGCAGCTCTACTCGGGGCAGGGGGCCCCAGCCCCAGCATTTT,CASSSTRGRGPQPQHF
TRBV27,TRBJ2-5,TRBD2,few,TGTGCCAGCAGCGGGGGGGCGATCCAAGAGACCCAGTACTTC,CASSGGAIQETQYF
TRBV28,TRBJ2-5,.,few,TGTGCCAGCAGTCCCCCTCTGACAGTAGGGACCCAGTACTTC,CASSPPLTVGTQYF
TRBV12-3/TRBV12-4,TRBJ2-5,TRBD2,few,TGTGCCAGCAGCCGAGGGACTAGCGGACTCCTCCAAGAGACCCAGTACTTC,CASSRGTSGLLQETQYF
TRBV9,TRBJ2-7,TRBD1,.,TGTGCCAGCAGCACAAAACAGGGGGGCGAGCAGTACTTC,CASSTKQGGEQYF